This TCR beta chain was identified in a study of blood T cell repertoires in COVID-19. The wider study: Specimens from acute and convalescent COVID-19 originated in the United States, Italy and Spain. In each case, the material was cDNA or gDNA derived from T cells, B-cell-depleted T cells, or PBMCs.

In the original analysis: Amplifying reference gene primers gave estimates of nucleated cell counts. Only in-frame clones appear in the TCRdb table, and some are missing; sequencing was by immunoSEQ multiplex PCR. The V and J calls and clone size come from that table; D and trimming were worked out from the DNA. The repertoire holds approximately 98,000 clones, with over 80% as singletons. Germline V gene lookup returns CDR1 MDHEN and CDR2 SYDVKM. CDR3 length: 16 amino acids. V shed 5 bases, J shed 3 bases, and the junction held 7 bases outside the gene matches. The source of this sequence is a woman aged 70-85 years with acute or convalescent COVID-19. The rearrangement joins TRBV28 to TRBJ1-6; 7 bases are shared with TRBD1. Sequenced: peripheral blood. CDR3: CASSLLRDSYNSPLHF. CDR3 sequence (DNA): TGTGCCAGCAGTCTCCTACGGGACAGCTATAATTCACCCCTCCACTTT. Full variable domain (missing parts from reference TRBV28 and TRBJ1-6): DVKVTQSSRYLVKRTGEKVFLECVQDMDHENMFWYRQDPGLGLRLIYFSYDVKMKEKGDIPEGYSVSREKKERFSLILESASTNQTSMYLCASSLLRDSYNSPLHFGNGTRLTVT.